Listed below are T cell receptor beta chains from one sample, sequenced in a study of blood T cell repertoires in COVID-19. Libraries were prepared by immunoSEQ multiplex PCR; TCRdb keeps only in-frame clonotypes and omits some of them. The table shows roughly 500,000 clones, with 80% to 90% occurring only once. What was sequenced was peripheral blood. These receptors were taken from a human donor in a cohort sampled during active COVID-19. Each CDR3 is given with its conserved first and last residue. Each record gives: J gene, V gene, clone size, D gene, CDR3 protein, CDR3 DNA. A D gene is named only where the DNA matches it firmly. Clone sizes are given selectively: once, few, many, or a class where the clone is expanded.

j_gene: TRBJ1-1
v_gene: TRBV6-5
abundance: .
d_gene: .
CDR3aa: CASSYSGAGLRAFF
CDR3nt: TGTGCCAGCAGTTACTCGGGGGCAGGGCTTCGAGCTTTCTTT

j_gene: TRBJ1-2
v_gene: TRBV3-1/TRBV3-2
abundance: .
d_gene: .
CDR3aa: CASSQGSIPGGYTF
CDR3nt: TGTGCCAGCAGCCAAGGTTCCATTCCGGGTGGCTACACCTTC

j_gene: TRBJ2-4
v_gene: TRBV6-2/TRBV6-3
abundance: .
d_gene: .
CDR3aa: CASSYSGGGGYIQYF
CDR3nt: TGTGCCAGCAGTTACTCAGGAGGGGGCGGATACATTCAGTACTTC

j_gene: TRBJ2-7
v_gene: TRBV6-5
abundance: .
d_gene: .
CDR3aa: CASSYSQQRSYEQYF
CDR3nt: TGTGCCAGCAGTTACTCGCAACAGAGATCCTACGAGCAGTACTTC

j_gene: TRBJ2-7
v_gene: TRBV4-1
abundance: .
d_gene: .
CDR3aa: CASSQDRRDEQYF
CDR3nt: TGCGCCAGCAGCCAAGATCGCCGGGACGAGCAGTACTTC

j_gene: TRBJ2-7
v_gene: TRBV30
abundance: few
d_gene: .
CDR3aa: CAWSVSHDYEQYF
CDR3nt: TGTGCCTGGAGTGTAAGCCACGACTACGAGCAGTACTTC

j_gene: TRBJ2-3
v_gene: TRBV7-3
abundance: .
d_gene: TRBD1
CDR3aa: CASSDGQGVNTQYF
CDR3nt: TGTGCCAGCAGTGACGGACAGGGGGTGAATACGCAGTATTTT

j_gene: TRBJ2-5
v_gene: TRBV5-1
abundance: .
d_gene: .
CDR3aa: CASSLALAPSRETQYF
CDR3nt: TGCGCCAGCAGCTTGGCTCTAGCACCCTCGCGGGAGACCCAGTACTTC

j_gene: TRBJ1-1
v_gene: TRBV28
abundance: .
d_gene: .
CDR3aa: CASSWQVNTEAFF
CDR3nt: TGTGCCAGCAGTTGGCAGGTGAACACTGAAGCTTTCTTT

j_gene: TRBJ2-7
v_gene: TRBV5-8
abundance: .
d_gene: TRBD1
CDR3aa: CASSRGQGLYEQYF
CDR3nt: TGTGCCAGCAGCAGGGGACAGGGGCTATACGAGCAGTACTTC

j_gene: TRBJ2-1
v_gene: TRBV18
abundance: .
d_gene: TRBD2
CDR3aa: CASSQTSGINEQFF
CDR3nt: TGTGCCAGCTCGCAGACTAGCGGGATAAATGAGCAGTTCTTC

j_gene: TRBJ2-2
v_gene: TRBV4-3
abundance: few
d_gene: .
CDR3aa: CASSQASGVELFF
CDR3nt: TGCGCCAGCAGCCAAGCTTCGGGGGTGGAGCTGTTTTTT

j_gene: TRBJ2-3
v_gene: TRBV28
abundance: .
d_gene: .
CDR3aa: CASSLFGFTDTQYF
CDR3nt: TGTGCCAGCAGTTTATTTGGCTTCACAGATACGCAGTATTTT

j_gene: TRBJ2-7
v_gene: TRBV19
abundance: .
d_gene: .
CDR3aa: CASSETGTPNLYYEQYF
CDR3nt: TGTGCCAGTAGCGAGACCGGGACTCCAAACCTTTATTACGAGCAGTACTTC

j_gene: TRBJ1-6
v_gene: TRBV29-1
abundance: .
d_gene: .
CDR3aa: CSVEVGGNSPLHF
CDR3nt: TGCAGCGTTGAAGTCGGCGGGAATTCACCCCTCCACTTT

j_gene: TRBJ2-7
v_gene: TRBV6-5
abundance: .
d_gene: .
CDR3aa: CASSLVVSYEQYF
CDR3nt: TGTGCCAGCAGCCTAGTAGTCTCCTACGAGCAGTACTTC

j_gene: TRBJ2-5
v_gene: TRBV19
abundance: .
d_gene: TRBD1
CDR3aa: CASSITGGAETQYF
CDR3nt: TGTGCCAGTAGTATTACAGGGGGCGCAGAGACCCAGTACTTC

j_gene: TRBJ1-1
v_gene: TRBV5-6
abundance: .
d_gene: .
CDR3aa: CASSLWAGFMNTEAFF
CDR3nt: TGTGCCAGCAGCTTGTGGGCAGGGTTTATGAACACTGAAGCTTTCTTT

j_gene: TRBJ2-1
v_gene: TRBV19
abundance: .
d_gene: .
CDR3aa: CASGYRVPYNEQFF
CDR3nt: TGTGCCAGTGGCTATCGGGTTCCCTACAATGAGCAGTTCTTC

j_gene: TRBJ1-1
v_gene: TRBV6-5
abundance: .
d_gene: TRBD1
CDR3aa: CASRRTDRRTEAFF
CDR3nt: TGTGCCAGCAGACGTACGGACAGGCGTACTGAAGCTTTCTTT

j_gene: TRBJ2-1
v_gene: TRBV9
abundance: .
d_gene: .
CDR3aa: CASSVGLALDEQFF
CDR3nt: TGTGCCAGCAGCGTAGGGCTAGCCCTCGATGAGCAGTTCTTC

j_gene: TRBJ2-7
v_gene: TRBV20-1
abundance: .
d_gene: TRBD2
CDR3aa: CSASRREYPYEQYF
CDR3nt: TGCAGTGCTAGTCGGCGGGAGTACCCCTACGAGCAGTACTTC

j_gene: TRBJ2-7
v_gene: TRBV6-6
abundance: .
d_gene: TRBD2
CDR3aa: CASSRIAGVTYEQYF
CDR3nt: TGTGCCAGCAGTCGAATAGCGGGGGTGACCTACGAGCAGTACTTC

j_gene: TRBJ1-5
v_gene: TRBV19
abundance: .
d_gene: TRBD1
CDR3aa: CASRDRGYSNQPQHF
CDR3nt: TGTGCCAGTAGGGACAGGGGTTATAGCAATCAGCCCCAGCATTTT

j_gene: TRBJ1-2
v_gene: TRBV14
abundance: .
d_gene: TRBD1
CDR3aa: CASSQDTGAVYGYTF
CDR3nt: TGTGCCAGCAGCCAAGATACAGGGGCCGTGTATGGCTACACCTTC

j_gene: TRBJ1-1
v_gene: TRBV18
abundance: .
d_gene: TRBD1
CDR3aa: CASSPMDRANTEAFF
CDR3nt: TGTGCCAGCTCACCGATGGACAGGGCGAACACTGAAGCTTTCTTT

j_gene: TRBJ1-4
v_gene: TRBV30
abundance: .
d_gene: .
CDR3aa: CAWRGGPAPLNEKLFF
CDR3nt: TGTGCCTGGAGAGGAGGGCCGGCCCCACTTAATGAAAAACTGTTTTTT

j_gene: TRBJ2-7
v_gene: TRBV10-3
abundance: .
d_gene: TRBD2
CDR3aa: CAISDSLGRYEQYF
CDR3nt: TGTGCCATCAGTGACTCCCTCGGGAGGTACGAGCAGTACTTC

j_gene: TRBJ1-6
v_gene: TRBV19
abundance: .
d_gene: .
CDR3aa: CASSKPGLPLDSPLHF
CDR3nt: TGTGCCAGTAGTAAGCCGGGACTTCCCCTAGACTCACCCCTCCACTTT

j_gene: TRBJ1-5
v_gene: TRBV19
abundance: .
d_gene: TRBD1
CDR3aa: CASSRTGRGQPQHF
CDR3nt: TGTGCCAGTAGTCGGACAGGGCGGGGACAGCCCCAGCATTTT

j_gene: TRBJ2-3
v_gene: TRBV7-2
abundance: .
d_gene: .
CDR3aa: CASSLQRDTDTQYF
CDR3nt: TGTGCCAGCAGCTTACAGAGGGACACAGATACGCAGTATTTT

j_gene: TRBJ2-1
v_gene: TRBV7-3
abundance: .
d_gene: .
CDR3aa: CASSLFQGEQFF
CDR3nt: TGTGCCAGCAGCTTATTCCAGGGTGAGCAGTTCTTC

j_gene: TRBJ2-7
v_gene: TRBV28
abundance: .
d_gene: TRBD1
CDR3aa: CASSGGGQGLDEQYF
CDR3nt: TGTGCCAGCAGTGGGGGGGGACAGGGGCTCGACGAGCAGTACTTC

j_gene: TRBJ2-7
v_gene: TRBV30
abundance: .
d_gene: .
CDR3aa: CAWSPKRVARTYEQYF
CDR3nt: TGTGCCTGGAGTCCTAAGAGGGTAGCGAGGACCTACGAGCAGTACTTC

j_gene: TRBJ2-3
v_gene: TRBV11-3
abundance: once
d_gene: TRBD2
CDR3aa: CASSLLAGGSGDTQYF
CDR3nt: TGTGCCAGCAGCTTACTAGCGGGAGGCAGTGGAGATACGCAGTATTTT

j_gene: TRBJ1-6
v_gene: TRBV4-1
abundance: .
d_gene: TRBD1
CDR3aa: CASSQEVDRARRVSPLHF
CDR3nt: TGCGCCAGCAGCCAGGAGGTAGACAGGGCCAGGAGAGTTTCACCCCTCCACTTT

j_gene: TRBJ2-3
v_gene: TRBV30
abundance: .
d_gene: TRBD1
CDR3aa: CAWIVTGASDTQYF
CDR3nt: TGTGCCTGGATTGTGACAGGGGCATCAGATACGCAGTATTTT